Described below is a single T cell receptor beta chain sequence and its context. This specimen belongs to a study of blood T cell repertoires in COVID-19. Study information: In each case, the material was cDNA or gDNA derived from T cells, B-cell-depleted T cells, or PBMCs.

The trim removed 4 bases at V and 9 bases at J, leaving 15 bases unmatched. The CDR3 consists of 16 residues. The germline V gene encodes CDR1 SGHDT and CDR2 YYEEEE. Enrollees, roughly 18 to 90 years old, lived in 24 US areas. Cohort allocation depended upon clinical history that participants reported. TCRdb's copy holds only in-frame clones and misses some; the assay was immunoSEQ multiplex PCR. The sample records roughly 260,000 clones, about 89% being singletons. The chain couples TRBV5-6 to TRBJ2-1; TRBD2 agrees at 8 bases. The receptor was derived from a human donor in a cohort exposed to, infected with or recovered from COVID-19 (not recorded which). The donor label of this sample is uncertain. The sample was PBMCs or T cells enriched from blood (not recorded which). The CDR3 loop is CASSPPGAGGDGEQFF. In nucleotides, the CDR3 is TGTGCCAGCAGCCCCCCGGGCGCGGGGGGCGATGGTGAGCAGTTCTTC. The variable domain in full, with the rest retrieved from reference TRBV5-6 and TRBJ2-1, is DAGVTQSPTHLIKTRGQQVTLRCSPKSGHDTVSWYQQALGQGPQFIFQYYEEEERQRGNFPDRFSGHQFPNYSSELNVNALLLGDSALYLCASSPPGAGGDGEQFFGPGTRLTVL.